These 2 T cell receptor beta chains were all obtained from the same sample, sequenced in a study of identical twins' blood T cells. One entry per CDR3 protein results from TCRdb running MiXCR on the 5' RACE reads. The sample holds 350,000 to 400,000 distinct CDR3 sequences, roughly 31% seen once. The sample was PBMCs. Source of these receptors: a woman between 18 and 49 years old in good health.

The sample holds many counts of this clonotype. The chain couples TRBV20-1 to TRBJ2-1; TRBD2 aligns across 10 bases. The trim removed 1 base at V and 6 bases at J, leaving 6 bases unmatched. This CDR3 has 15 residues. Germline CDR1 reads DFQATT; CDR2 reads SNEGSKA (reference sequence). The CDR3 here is CSARAASGSGNEQFF. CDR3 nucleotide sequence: TGCAGTGCTAGAGCGGCTAGCGGGAGCGGCAATGAGCAGTTCTTC.

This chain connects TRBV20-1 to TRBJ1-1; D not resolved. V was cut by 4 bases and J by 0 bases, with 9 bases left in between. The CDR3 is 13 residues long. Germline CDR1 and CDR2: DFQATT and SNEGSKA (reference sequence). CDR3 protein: CSAKEGMNTEAFF. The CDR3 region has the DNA TGCAGTGCTAAGGAGGGTATGAACACTGAAGCTTTCTTT.